These 5 T cell receptor beta chains originate from one sample sequenced in a study of T cells in Graves' hyperthyroidism and ophthalmopathy. Authors of the study amplified TCR beta CDR3 regions from RNA transcripts. The TCR CDR3 was amplified in a first-round RT-PCR using the HTBI primer set. TCRdb used MiXCR to reprocess the multiplex PCR reads, holding one entry per CDR3 protein. The table has over 550,000 distinct CDR3 sequences, over 15% seen once. Sequences were obtained from blood. Source of these receptors: a woman aged 18-35 years with Graves' hyperthyroidism.

The V call is TRBV29-1, the J call TRBJ2-7; the match to TRBD1 covers 7 bases. Germline CDR1 and CDR2: SQVTM and ANQGSEA. CDR3 size: 15 residues. The V gene end was trimmed by 0 bases and the J gene end by 3 bases; junction bases not matched to a gene: 8. CDR3: CSVEDCGTEDYEQYF. CDR3 bases: TGCAGCGTTGAAGATTGTGGGACAGAAGACTACGAGCAGTACTTC.

The rearrangement uses TRBV5-1 and TRBJ2-2; tentative D call: TRBD1 (5 bases). The CDR3 consists of 16 residues. Germline CDR1 SGHRS, CDR2 YFSETQ. Trimming cost V 1 base and J 0 bases, with 10 bases left between them. The CDR3 sequence is CASSLYGAPNTGELFF. Here the CDR3 DNA reads TGCGCCAGCAGCTTGTATGGGGCTCCGAACACCGGGGAGCTGTTTTTT.

The chain joins TRBV20-1 to TRBJ1-5; 8 positions match TRBD1. CDR1 is DFQATT and CDR2 is SNEGSKA in the germline V gene (reference sequence). Trimming cost V 6 bases and J 4 bases; bases outside gene matches: 8. CDR3 length: 14 residues. The CDR3 DNA reads as TGCAGTGCCCTACAGGGGGTTTTGAATCAGCCCCAGCATTTT. This gives the protein CSALQGVLNQPQHF.

This chain links TRBV28 with TRBJ1-1, with D hard to call. CDR1 is MDHEN, CDR2 SYDVKM, per germline. V was trimmed by 3 bases and J by 5 bases, leaving 4 bases between them. The CDR3 is 11 amino acids. Here the CDR3 DNA reads TGTGCCAGCAGTTTCCGGACTGAAGCTTTCTTT. It specifies CASSFRTEAFF.

This clonotype was seen many times. The chain couples TRBV3-1 to TRBJ2-1; 9 bases match TRBD2. The CDR3 runs 16 residues. In germline, CDR1 is LGHDT, CDR2 YNNKEL (reference sequence). Unmatched junction bases numbered 4, after V lost 4 bases and J lost 0 bases. The CDR3 sequence: CASSRGGRASYNEQFF. The CDR3 DNA is TGTGCCAGCAGCCGGGGCGGGAGGGCCTCCTACAATGAGCAGTTCTTC.